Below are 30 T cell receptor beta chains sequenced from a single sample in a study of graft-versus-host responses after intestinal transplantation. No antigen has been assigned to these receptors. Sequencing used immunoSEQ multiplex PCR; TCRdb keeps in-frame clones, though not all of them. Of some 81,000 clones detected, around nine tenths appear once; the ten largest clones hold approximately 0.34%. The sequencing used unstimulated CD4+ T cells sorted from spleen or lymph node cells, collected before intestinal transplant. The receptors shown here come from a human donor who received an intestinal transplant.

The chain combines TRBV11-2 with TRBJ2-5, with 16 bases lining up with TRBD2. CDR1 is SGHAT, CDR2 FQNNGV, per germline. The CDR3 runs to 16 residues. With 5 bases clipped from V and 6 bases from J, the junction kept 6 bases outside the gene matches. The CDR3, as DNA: TGTGCCAGCAGCCCGGGACTAGCGGGAGGGTTAAAGACCCAGTACTTC. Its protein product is CASSPGLAGGLKTQYF.

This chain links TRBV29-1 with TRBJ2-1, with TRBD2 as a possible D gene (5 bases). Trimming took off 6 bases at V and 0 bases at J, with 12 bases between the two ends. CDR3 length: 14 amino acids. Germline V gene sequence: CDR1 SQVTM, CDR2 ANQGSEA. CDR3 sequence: CSVERFSSYNEQFF. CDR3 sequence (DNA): TGCAGCGTCGAGCGGTTCAGCTCCTACAATGAGCAGTTCTTC.

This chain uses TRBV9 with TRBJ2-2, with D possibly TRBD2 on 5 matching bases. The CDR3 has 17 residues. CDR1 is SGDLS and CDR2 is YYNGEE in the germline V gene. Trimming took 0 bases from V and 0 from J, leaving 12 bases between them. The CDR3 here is CASSVVGTGANTGELFF. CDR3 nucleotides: TGTGCCAGCAGCGTAGTTGGTACCGGGGCGAACACCGGGGAGCTGTTTTTT.

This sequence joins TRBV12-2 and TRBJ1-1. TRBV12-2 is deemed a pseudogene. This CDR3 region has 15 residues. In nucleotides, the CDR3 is TGTGCAAGTCGCTCCTTACCCCCTGGCCGGGGTGAAGCTTTCTTT. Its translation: CASRSLPPGRGEAFF.

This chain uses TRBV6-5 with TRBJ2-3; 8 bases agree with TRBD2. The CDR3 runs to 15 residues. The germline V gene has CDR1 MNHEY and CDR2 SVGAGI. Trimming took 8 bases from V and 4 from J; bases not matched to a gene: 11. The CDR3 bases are TGTGCCAGCGCCCCTAGTAGCGGGACTCCAGATACGCAGTATTTT. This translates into CASAPSSGTPDTQYF.

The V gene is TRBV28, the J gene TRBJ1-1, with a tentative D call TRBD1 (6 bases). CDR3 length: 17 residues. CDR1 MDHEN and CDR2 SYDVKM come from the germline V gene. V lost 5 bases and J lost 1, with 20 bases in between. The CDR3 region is CASSEAGAFVANTEAFF. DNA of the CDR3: TGTGCCAGCAGTGAAGCGGGGGCGTTTGTGGCGAACACTGAAGCTTTCTTT. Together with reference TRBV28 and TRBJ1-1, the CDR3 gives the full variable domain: DVKVTQSSRYLVKRTGEKVFLECVQDMDHENMFWYRQDPGLGLRLIYFSYDVKMKEKGDIPEGYSVSREKKERFSLILESASTNQTSMYLCASSEAGAFVANTEAFFGQGTRLTVV.

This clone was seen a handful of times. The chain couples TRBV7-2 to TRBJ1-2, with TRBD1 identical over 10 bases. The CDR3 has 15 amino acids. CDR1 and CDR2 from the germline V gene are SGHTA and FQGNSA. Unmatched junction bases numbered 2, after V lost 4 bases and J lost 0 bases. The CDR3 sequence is CASSSGQGANYGYTF. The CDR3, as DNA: TGTGCCAGCAGCTCCGGACAGGGGGCTAACTATGGCTACACCTTC.

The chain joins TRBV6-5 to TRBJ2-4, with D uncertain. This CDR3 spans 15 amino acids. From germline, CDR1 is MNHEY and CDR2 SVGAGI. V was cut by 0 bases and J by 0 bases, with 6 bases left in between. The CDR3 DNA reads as TGTGCCAGCAGTTACTCACAGCTAGCCAAAAACATTCAGTACTTC. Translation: CASSYSQLAKNIQYF.

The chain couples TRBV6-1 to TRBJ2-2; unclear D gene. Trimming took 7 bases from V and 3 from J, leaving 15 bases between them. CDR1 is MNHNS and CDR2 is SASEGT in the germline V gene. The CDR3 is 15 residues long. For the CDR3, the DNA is TGTGCCAGCATGAGAGAGCCCCTTCACACCGGGGAGCTGTTTTTT. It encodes CASMREPLHTGELFF.

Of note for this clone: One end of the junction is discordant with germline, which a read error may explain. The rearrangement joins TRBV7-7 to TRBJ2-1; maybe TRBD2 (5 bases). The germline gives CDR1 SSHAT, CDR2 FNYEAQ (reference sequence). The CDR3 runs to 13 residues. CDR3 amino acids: CASSPGMGNEQFF. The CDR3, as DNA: TGTGCTAGCAGCCCCGGGATGGGGAATGAGCAGTTCTTC.

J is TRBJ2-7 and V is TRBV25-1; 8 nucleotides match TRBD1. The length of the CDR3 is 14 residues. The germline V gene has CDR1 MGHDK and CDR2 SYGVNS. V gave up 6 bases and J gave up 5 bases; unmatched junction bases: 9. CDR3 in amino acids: CASSRGLGAHEQYF. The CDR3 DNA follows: TGTGCCAGCAGCAGGGGGCTCGGGGCCCACGAGCAGTACTTC.

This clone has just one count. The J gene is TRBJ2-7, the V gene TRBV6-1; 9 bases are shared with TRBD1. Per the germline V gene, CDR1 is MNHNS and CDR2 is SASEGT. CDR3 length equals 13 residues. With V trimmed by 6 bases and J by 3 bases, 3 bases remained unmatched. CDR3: CASSGTGIYEQYF. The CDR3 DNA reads TGTGCCAGCAGCGGGACAGGGATCTACGAGCAGTACTTC.

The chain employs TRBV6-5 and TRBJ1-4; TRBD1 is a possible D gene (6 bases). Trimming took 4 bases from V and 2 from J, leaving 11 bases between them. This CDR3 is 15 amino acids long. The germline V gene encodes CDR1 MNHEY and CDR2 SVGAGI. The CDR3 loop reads CASSSTGSTNEKLFF. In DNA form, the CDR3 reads TGTGCCAGCAGTTCCACAGGGTCCACTAATGAAAAACTGTTTTTT.

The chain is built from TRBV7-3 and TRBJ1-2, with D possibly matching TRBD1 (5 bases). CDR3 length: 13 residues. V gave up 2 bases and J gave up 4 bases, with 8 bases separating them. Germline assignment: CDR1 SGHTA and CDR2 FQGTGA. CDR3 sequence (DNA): TGTGCCAGCAGCTTACCCCAGGGCTATGGCTACACCTTC. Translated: CASSLPQGYGYTF.

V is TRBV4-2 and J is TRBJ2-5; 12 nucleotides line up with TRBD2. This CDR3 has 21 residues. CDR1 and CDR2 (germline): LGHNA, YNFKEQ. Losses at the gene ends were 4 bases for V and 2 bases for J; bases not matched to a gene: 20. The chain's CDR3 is CASSRQESFGLAGLSQETQYF. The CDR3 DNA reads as TGTGCCAGCAGCCGGCAGGAAAGCTTTGGACTAGCGGGGTTATCTCAAGAGACCCAGTACTTC.

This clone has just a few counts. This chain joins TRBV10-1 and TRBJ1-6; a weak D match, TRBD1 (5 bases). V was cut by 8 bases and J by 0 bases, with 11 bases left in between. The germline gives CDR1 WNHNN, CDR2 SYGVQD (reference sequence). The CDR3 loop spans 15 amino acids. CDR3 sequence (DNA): TGCGCCAGCTCTGCTGACAGCTCCTATAATTCACCCCTCCACTTT. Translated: CASSADSSYNSPLHF.

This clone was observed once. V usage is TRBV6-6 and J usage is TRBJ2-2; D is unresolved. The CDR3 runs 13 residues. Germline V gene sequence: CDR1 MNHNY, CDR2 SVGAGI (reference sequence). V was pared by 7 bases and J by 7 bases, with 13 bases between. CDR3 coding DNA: TGTGCCAGCACCCGAACCGTCAGCGGGGAGCTGTTTTTT. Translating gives CASTRTVSGELFF.

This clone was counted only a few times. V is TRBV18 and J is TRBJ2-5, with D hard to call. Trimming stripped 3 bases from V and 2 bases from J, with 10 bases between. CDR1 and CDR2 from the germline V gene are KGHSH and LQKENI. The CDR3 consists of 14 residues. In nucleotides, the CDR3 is TGTGCCAGCTCACCTTTGGCTAGACAAGAGACCCAGTACTTC. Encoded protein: CASSPLARQETQYF.

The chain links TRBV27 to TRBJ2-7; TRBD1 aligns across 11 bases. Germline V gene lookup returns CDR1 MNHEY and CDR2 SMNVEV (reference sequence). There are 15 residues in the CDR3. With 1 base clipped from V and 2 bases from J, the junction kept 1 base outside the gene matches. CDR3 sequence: CASSLWGQGAYEQYF. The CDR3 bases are TGTGCCAGCAGTTTATGGGGACAGGGGGCCTACGAGCAGTACTTC.

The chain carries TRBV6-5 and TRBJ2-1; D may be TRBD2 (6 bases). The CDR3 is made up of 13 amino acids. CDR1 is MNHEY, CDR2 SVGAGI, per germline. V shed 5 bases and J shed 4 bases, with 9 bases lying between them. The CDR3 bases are TGTGCCAGCAGTCCCGGGACTTACAATGAGCAGTTCTTC. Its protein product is CASSPGTYNEQFF.

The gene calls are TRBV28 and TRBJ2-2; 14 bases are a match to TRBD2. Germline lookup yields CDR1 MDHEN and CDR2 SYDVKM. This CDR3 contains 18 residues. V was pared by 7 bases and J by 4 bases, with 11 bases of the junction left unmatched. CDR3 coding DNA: TGTGCCAGCACCGGACTAGCGGGGGGCCCGACACCCACCGGGGAGCTGTTTTTT. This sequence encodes CASTGLAGGPTPTGELFF.

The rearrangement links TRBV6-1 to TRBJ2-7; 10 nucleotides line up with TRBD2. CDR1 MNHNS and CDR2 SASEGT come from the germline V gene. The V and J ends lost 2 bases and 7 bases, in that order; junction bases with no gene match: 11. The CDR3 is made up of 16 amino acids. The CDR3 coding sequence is TGTGCCAGCAGTGAACTTCTGTGGACTAGCGGCCCGGAGCAGTACTTC. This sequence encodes CASSELLWTSGPEQYF.

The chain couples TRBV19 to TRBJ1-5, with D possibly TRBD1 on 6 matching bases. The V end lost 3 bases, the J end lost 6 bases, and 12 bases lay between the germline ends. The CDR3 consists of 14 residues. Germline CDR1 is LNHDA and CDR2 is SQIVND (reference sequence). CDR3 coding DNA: TGTGCCAGTAGTATGGGAGGGGGTCGTCAGCCCCAGCATTTT. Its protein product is CASSMGGGRQPQHF.

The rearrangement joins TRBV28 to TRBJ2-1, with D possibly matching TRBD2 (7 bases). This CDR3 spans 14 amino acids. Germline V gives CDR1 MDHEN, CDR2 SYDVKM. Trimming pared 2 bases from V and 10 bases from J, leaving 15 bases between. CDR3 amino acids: CASSLGGRGGEQFF. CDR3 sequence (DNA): TGTGCCAGCAGTTTAGGAGGGAGGGGGGGAGAGCAGTTCTTC.

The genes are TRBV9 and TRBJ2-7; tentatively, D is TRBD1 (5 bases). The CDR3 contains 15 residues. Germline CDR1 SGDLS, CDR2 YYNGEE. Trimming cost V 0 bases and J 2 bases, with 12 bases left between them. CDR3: CASSVEGKGTYEQYF. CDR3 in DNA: TGTGCCAGCAGCGTAGAAGGGAAGGGGACCTACGAGCAGTACTTC. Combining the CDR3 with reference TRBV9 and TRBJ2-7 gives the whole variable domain DSGVTQTPKHLITATGQRVTLRCSPRSGDLSVYWYQQSLDQGLQFLIQYYNGEERAKGNILERFSAQQFPDLHSELNLSSLELGDSALYFCASSVEGKGTYEQYFGPGTRLTVT.

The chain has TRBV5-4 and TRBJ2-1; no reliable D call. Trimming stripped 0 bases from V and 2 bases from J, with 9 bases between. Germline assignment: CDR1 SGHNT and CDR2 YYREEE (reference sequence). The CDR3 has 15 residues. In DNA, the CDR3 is TGTGCCAGCAGCTTGGTACGCGCCACCTACAATGAGCAGTTCTTC. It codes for CASSLVRATYNEQFF. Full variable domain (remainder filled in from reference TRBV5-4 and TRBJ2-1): ETGVTQSPTHLIKTRGQQVTLRCSSQSGHNTVSWYQQALGQGPQFIFQYYREEENGRGNFPPRFSGLQFPNYSSELNVNALELDDSALYLCASSLVRATYNEQFFGPGTRLTVL.

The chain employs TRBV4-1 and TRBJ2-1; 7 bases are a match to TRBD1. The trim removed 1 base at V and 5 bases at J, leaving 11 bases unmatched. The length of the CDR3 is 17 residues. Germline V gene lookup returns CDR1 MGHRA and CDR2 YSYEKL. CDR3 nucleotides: TGCGCCAGCAGCCAAGTACCACAGGGGAATTCCCACAATGAGCAGTTCTTC. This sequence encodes CASSQVPQGNSHNEQFF.

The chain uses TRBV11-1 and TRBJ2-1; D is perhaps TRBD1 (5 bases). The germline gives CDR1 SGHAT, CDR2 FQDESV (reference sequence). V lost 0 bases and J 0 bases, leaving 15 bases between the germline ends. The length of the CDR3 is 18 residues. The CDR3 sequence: CASSLARVRQSSYNEQFF. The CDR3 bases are TGTGCCAGCAGCTTAGCCCGGGTCCGACAGAGCTCCTACAATGAGCAGTTCTTC.

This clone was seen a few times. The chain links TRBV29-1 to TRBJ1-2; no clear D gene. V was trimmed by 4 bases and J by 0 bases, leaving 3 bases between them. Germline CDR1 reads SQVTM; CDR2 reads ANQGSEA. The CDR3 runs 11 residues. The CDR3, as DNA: TGCAGCGTTGCGGCTAACTATGGCTACACCTTC. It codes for CSVAANYGYTF. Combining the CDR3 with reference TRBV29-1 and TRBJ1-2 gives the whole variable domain SAVISQKPSRDICQRGTSLTIQCQVDSQVTMMFWYRQQPGQSLTLIATANQGSEATYESGFVIDKFPISRPNLTFSTLTVSNMSPEDSSIYLCSVAANYGYTFGSGTRLTVV.

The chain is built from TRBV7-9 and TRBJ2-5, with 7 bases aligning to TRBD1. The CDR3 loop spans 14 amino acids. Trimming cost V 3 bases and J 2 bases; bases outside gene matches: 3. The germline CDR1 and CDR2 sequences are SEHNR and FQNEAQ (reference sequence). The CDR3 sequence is CASSFRDRQETQYF. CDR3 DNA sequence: TGTGCCAGCAGCTTCAGGGACAGACAAGAGACCCAGTACTTC.